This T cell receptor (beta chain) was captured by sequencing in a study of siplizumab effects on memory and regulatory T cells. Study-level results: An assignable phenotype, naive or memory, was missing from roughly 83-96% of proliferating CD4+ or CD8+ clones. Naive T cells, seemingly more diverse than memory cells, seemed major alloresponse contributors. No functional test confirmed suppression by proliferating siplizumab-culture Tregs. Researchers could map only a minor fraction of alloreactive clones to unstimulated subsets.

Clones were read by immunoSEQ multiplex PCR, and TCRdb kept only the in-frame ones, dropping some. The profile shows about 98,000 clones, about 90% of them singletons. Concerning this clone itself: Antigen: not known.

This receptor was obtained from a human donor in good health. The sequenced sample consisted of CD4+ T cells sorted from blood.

The CDR3 here is CASSLESVGELFF. CDR3 DNA sequence: TGCGCCAGCAGCTTGGAGTCTGTGGGGGAGCTGTTTTTT. This chain connects TRBV5-1 to TRBJ2-2; no reliable D call. The V and J ends lost 0 bases and 8 bases respectively, with 8 bases between them. CDR1 is SGHRS, CDR2 YFSETQ, per germline. This CDR3 has 13 residues.